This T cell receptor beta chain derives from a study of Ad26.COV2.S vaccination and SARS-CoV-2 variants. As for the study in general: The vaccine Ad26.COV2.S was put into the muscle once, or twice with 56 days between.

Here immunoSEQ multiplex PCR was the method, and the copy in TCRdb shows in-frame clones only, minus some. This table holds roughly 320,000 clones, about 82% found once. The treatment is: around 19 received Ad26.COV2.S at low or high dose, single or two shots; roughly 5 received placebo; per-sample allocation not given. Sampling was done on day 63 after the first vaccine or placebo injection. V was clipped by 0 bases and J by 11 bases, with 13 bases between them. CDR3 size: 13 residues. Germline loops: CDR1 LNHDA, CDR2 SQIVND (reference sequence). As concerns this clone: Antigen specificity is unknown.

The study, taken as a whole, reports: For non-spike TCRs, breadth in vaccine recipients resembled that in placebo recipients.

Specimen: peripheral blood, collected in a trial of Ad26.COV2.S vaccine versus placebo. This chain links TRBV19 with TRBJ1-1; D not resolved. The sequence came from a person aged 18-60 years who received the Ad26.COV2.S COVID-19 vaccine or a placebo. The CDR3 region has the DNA TGTGCCAGTAGTATAGATCGGGGTATGGAGGCTTTCTTT. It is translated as CASSIDRGMEAFF.